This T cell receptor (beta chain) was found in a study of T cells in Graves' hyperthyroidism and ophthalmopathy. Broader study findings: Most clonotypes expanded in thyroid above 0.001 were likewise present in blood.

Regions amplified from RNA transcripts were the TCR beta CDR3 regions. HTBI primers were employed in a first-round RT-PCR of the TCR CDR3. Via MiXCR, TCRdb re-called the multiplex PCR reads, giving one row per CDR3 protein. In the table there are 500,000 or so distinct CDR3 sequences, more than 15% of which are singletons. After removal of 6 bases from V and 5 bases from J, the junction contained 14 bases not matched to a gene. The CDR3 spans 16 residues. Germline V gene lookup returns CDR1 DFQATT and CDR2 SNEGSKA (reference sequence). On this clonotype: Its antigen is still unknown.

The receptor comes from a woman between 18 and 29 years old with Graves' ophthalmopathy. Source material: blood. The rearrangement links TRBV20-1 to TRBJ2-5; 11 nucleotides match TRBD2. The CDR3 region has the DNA TGCAGTGCCATGGCCCCAACTAGCGGGAGCCCGGAGACCCAGTACTTC. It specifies CSAMAPTSGSPETQYF.